These T cell receptor beta chains were read from a single sample in a study of human CD8 memory T cell subsets. After re-calling the 5' RACE reads, TCRdb lists one entry per CDR3 protein, DNA absent. The sample totals fewer than 20,000 distinct CDR3 sequences. Sequencing was carried out using CD8+ T cells from PBMCs. These receptors were obtained from a human donor in good health. The CDR3 runs from the conserved cysteine through the conserved F or W. The order of the fields is J gene, CDR3 length, clone size, V gene, CDR3 protein. Size is stated for part of the rows, as once, few or many counts, or as a class when the clone is expanded.

>TRBJ2-7|16|-|TRBV7-9
CASSGWTEGSAYEQYF
>TRBJ2-2|12|-|TRBV11-2
CASSLTSRELFF
>TRBJ1-1|15|medium-sized|TRBV7-6
CASSSDPGGLTEAFF
>TRBJ1-1|14|-|TRBV5-6
CASSPPHGSTEAFF
>TRBJ2-1|15|medium-sized|TRBV19
CASSIRSGSYNEQFF
>TRBJ2-7|17|-|TRBV28
CASTQPTSGTWSYEQYF
>TRBJ2-7|14|-|TRBV2
CASSELVRYYEQYF
>TRBJ2-3|18|-|TRBV20-1
CSARTLVSGGASTDTQYF
>TRBJ1-1|13|medium-sized|TRBV29-1
CSVNVDPQAEAFF
>TRBJ2-7|13|-|TRBV2
CASTDNTPGGQYF
>TRBJ2-6|13|-|TRBV5-4
CASSDSGANVLTF
>TRBJ1-5|15|-|TRBV19
CASSWTGRSNQPQHF
>TRBJ2-1|11|-|TRBV28
CATQRSNEQFF
>TRBJ1-2|16|-|TRBV2
CASSEALGTANYGYTF
>TRBJ1-4|14|-|TRBV5-6
CASSFSTSGGKLFF
>TRBJ1-2|15|-|TRBV14
CASSQGRRVSYGYTF
>TRBJ2-1|16|-|TRBV6-2/TRBV6-3
CASSIGAASVGNEQFF
>TRBJ1-5|14|-|TRBV15
CATSRVGPNQPQHF
>TRBJ2-7|14|-|TRBV19
CASRDGDGAYEQYF